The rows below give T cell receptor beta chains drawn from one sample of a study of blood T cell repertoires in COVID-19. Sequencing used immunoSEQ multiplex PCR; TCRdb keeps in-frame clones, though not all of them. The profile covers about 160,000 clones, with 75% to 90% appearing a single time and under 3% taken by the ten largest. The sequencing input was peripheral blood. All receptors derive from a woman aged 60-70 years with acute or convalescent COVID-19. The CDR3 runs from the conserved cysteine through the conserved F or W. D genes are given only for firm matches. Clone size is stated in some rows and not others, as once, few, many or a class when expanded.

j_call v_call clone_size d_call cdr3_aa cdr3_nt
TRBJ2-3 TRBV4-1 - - CASSQDREQFSPDTQYF TGCGCCAGCAGCCAAGATCGGGAGCAGTTCTCCCCAGATACGCAGTATTTT
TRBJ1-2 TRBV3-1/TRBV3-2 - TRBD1 CASSRTSAGGTYGYTF TGTGCCAGCAGCCGTACGTCGGCAGGGGGCACTTATGGCTACACCTTC
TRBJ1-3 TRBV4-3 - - CASSQGPANSGNTIYF TGCGCCAGCAGCCAGGGGCCAGCTAACTCTGGAAACACCATATATTTT
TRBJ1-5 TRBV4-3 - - CASSLLLGGEQPQHF TGCGCCAGCAGCCTCCTTTTGGGGGGTGAACAGCCCCAGCATTTT
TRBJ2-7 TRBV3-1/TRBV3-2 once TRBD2 CASSQMGLAGAYEQYF TGTGCCAGCAGCCAAATGGGACTAGCGGGAGCCTACGAGCAGTACTTC
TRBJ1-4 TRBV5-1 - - CASSFSGNEKLFF TGCGCCAGCAGCTTCTCAGGAAATGAAAAACTGTTTTTT
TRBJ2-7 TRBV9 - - CASSGTGSYEQYF TGTGCCAGCAGCGGAACAGGGTCTTACGAGCAGTACTTC
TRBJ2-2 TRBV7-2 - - CASSLDSYTGELFF TGTGCCAGCAGCTTGGACAGCTACACCGGGGAGCTGTTTTTT
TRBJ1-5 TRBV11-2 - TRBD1 CASSRDRVDQPQHF TGTGCCAGCAGCCGAGACAGGGTGGATCAGCCCCAGCATTTT
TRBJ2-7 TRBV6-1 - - CASSGSRRGSSSYEQYF TGTGCCAGCAGTGGGTCCCGACGCGGTTCGAGCTCCTACGAGCAGTACTTC
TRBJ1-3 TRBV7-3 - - CASSLGGPLSGNTIYF TGTGCCAGCAGCTTAGGTGGGCCCCTCTCTGGAAACACCATATATTTT
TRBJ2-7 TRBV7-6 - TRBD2 CASSLAAGEYYEQYF TGTGCCAGCAGCTTAGCCGCGGGGGAGTACTACGAGCAGTACTTC
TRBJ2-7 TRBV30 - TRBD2 CAWSAGGGSSYEQYF TGTGCCTGGAGTGCTGGCGGGGGGAGCTCCTACGAGCAGTACTTC
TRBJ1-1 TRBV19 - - CASSRTKGITEAFF TGTGCCAGTAGTAGGACAAAAGGGATCACTGAAGCTTTCTTT
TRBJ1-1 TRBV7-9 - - CASSLGDGRAFF TGTGCCAGCAGCTTAGGGGACGGGAGGGCTTTCTTT
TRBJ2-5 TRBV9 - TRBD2 CASSVAGGGGPQETQYF TGTGCCAGCAGCGTAGCAGGAGGCGGGGGACCCCAAGAGACCCAGTACTTC
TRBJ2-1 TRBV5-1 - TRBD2 CASSWTSSGEQFF TGCGCCAGCAGCTGGACTAGCAGTGGTGAGCAGTTCTTC
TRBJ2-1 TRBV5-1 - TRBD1 CASSTLGQGYNEQFF TGCGCCAGCAGCACATTGGGACAGGGTTACAATGAGCAGTTCTTC
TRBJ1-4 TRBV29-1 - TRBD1 CSGMGQGNEKLFF TGCAGCGGGATGGGACAGGGGAATGAAAAACTGTTTTTT
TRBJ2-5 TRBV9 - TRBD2 CASSPGWLAGVGYQETQYF TGTGCCAGCAGCCCCGGGTGGCTAGCGGGGGTGGGGTACCAAGAGACCCAGTACTTC
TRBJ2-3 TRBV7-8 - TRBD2 CASSSTSGGARTDTQYF TGTGCCAGCAGCTCGACTAGCGGGGGGGCTCGTACAGATACGCAGTATTTT
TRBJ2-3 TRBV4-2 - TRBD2 CASSQDGLAGGRHTTDTQYF TGTGCCAGCAGCCAAGATGGACTAGCGGGGGGGCGGCACACAACAGATACGCAGTATTTT
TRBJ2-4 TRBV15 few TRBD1 CATSRDQDRVRGNIQYF TGTGCCACCAGCAGAGATCAGGACAGGGTCAGGGGAAACATTCAGTACTTC
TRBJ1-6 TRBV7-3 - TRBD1 CASSFAPGQGAHSPLHF TGTGCCAGCAGCTTTGCTCCGGGACAGGGTGCGCATTCACCCCTCCACTTT
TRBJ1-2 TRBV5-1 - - CASSFGGDYGYTF TGCGCCAGCAGCTTTGGCGGTGACTATGGCTACACCTTC
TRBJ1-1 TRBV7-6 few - CASSARARAENTEAFF TGTGCCAGCAGCGCAAGAGCCAGGGCGGAAAACACTGAAGCTTTCTTT
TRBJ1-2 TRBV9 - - CASSLSPDGNYGYTF TGTGCCAGCAGCCTTTCTCCTGACGGGAACTATGGCTACACCTTC
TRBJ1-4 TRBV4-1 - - CASSHAAGDEKLFF TGCGCCAGCAGCCACGCCGCAGGGGATGAAAAACTGTTTTTT
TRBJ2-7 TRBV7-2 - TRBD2 CASSLTSGGSYEQYF TGTGCCAGCAGCTTGACTAGCGGGGGCTCCTACGAGCAGTACTTC
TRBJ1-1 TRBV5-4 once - CASSRTGLNTEAFF TGTGCCAGCAGCCGCACAGGTCTAAACACTGAAGCTTTCTTT
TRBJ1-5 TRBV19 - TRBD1 CASSDRGHQPQHF TGTGCCAGTAGTGACAGGGGCCACCAGCCCCAGCATTTT
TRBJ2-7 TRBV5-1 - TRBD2 CASSFSGGTYEQYF TGCGCCAGCAGCTTTAGCGGGGGGACCTACGAGCAGTACTTC
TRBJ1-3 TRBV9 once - CASSSDIGRSGNTIYF TGTGCCAGCAGCTCAGACATCGGGAGGTCTGGAAACACCATATATTTT
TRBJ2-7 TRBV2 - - CASSEAEVQTYEQYF TGTGCCAGCAGTGAAGCAGAAGTGCAGACCTACGAGCAGTACTTC
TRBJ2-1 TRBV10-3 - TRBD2 CAIKGGGISYNEQFF TGTGCCATCAAAGGCGGGGGGATCTCCTACAATGAGCAGTTCTTC
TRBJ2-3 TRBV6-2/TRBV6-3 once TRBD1 CASSLGRDRGPDTQYF TGTGCCAGCAGTTTAGGCCGGGACAGGGGCCCAGATACGCAGTATTTT
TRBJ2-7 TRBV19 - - CASSQIKSGEQYF TGTGCCAGTAGTCAAATTAAATCGGGGGAGCAGTACTTC
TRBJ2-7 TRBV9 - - CASSVGWGVTYEQYF TGTGCCAGCAGCGTAGGGTGGGGGGTAACCTACGAGCAGTACTTC
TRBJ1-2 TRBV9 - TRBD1 CASSPDGQDNYGYTF TGTGCCAGCAGCCCAGACGGACAGGATAACTATGGCTACACCTTC
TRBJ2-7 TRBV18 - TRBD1 CASSLPGQGVHEQYF TGTGCCAGCTCACTTCCGGGACAGGGGGTCCACGAGCAGTACTTC
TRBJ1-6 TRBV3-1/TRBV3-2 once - CASSWQGRNSPLHF TGTGCCAGCAGCTGGCAGGGTAGGAATTCACCCCTCCACTTT
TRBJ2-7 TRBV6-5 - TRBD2 CATSRGAGEEYF TGTGCCACCTCCAGGGGAGCGGGGGAGGAGTACTTC
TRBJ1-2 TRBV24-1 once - CATSDRTAGGYTF TGTGCCACCAGTGATAGGACAGCCGGGGGCTACACCTTC
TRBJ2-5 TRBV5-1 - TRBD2 CASSLVSGDGETQYF TGCGCCAGCAGCTTGGTGAGCGGGGACGGCGAGACCCAGTACTTC
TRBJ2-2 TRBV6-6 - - CASSAGQGVTGELFF TGTGCCAGCAGTGCGGGGCAGGGGGTCACCGGGGAGCTGTTTTTT
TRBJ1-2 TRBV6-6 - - CASSYTMGGPNYGYTF TGTGCCAGCAGTTACACAATGGGGGGGCCTAACTATGGCTACACCTTC
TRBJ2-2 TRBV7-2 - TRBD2 CASSLKGLANTGELFF TGTGCCAGCAGCTTAAAGGGACTAGCGAACACCGGGGAGCTGTTTTTT
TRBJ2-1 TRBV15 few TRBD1 CATLPRTGQAYNEQFF TGTGCCACGCTCCCTAGGACAGGGCAGGCATACAATGAGCAGTTCTTC
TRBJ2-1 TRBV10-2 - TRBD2 CASSENSGGNNEQFF TGCGCCAGCAGTGAAAATAGCGGGGGCAACAATGAGCAGTTCTTC
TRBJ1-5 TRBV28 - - CASSFGVRGGNQPQHF TGTGCCAGCAGTTTTGGAGTAAGAGGTGGCAATCAGCCCCAGCATTTT
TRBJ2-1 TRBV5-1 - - CASSFGRRQARYNEQFF TGCGCCAGCAGCTTTGGTCGTCGACAGGCTCGCTACAATGAGCAGTTCTTC
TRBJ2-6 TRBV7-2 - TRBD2 CASSLVSGGPLTGANVLTF TGTGCCAGCAGCTTAGTAAGCGGGGGACCGCTCACTGGGGCCAACGTCCTGACTTTC
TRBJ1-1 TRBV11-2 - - CASSLGGFSLNTEAFF TGTGCCAGCAGCTTAGGAGGTTTCAGCCTGAACACTGAAGCTTTCTTT
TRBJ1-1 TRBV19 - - CASTVGGLNTEAFF TGTGCCAGTACCGTCGGCGGGCTGAACACTGAAGCTTTCTTT
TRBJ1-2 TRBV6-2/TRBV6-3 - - CASSLQALWGYTF TGTGCCAGCAGTTTACAGGCTCTGTGGGGCTACACCTTC
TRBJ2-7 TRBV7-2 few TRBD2 CASSWGLVYEQYF TGTGCCAGCAGCTGGGGACTAGTCTACGAGCAGTACTTC